This T cell receptor (beta chain) is from a study of T-cell reconstitution after alpha-beta-depleted transplantation in children (TCRdb year 2016). Turning to the overall study: The study quantitatively tracked T-cell immune reconstitution after TCRalphabeta/CD19-depleted allogeneic hematopoietic cell transplantation in children using TCR repertoire profiling.

For this clonotype: There is no known antigen for this receptor. Base qualities are not at hand, and no much larger clone is one base apart.

V is reduced by 2 bases and J by 4 bases, leaving a spacing of 9 bases between them. The germline V gene encodes CDR1 DFQATT and CDR2 SNEGSKA (reference sequence). From the cysteine through the phenylalanine, the CDR3 covers 13 amino acids. This entry keeps only the CDR3 DNA: 39 bases, framed from base 1. Library preparation employed PCR. For sequencing, an Illumina HiSeq 2500 was employed. To normalize quantification of the TCRbeta repertoire, the TCR libraries were built with molecular barcoding that relied on unique molecular identifiers. TCRdb cleaned the public reads at Q25 with fastp, built clones with MiXCR and kept in-frame beta chains. Merged by CDR3 protein, the rows form single entries marked with the most common genes and DNA. Present in this sample are about 540,000 distinct CDR3 sequences, roughly 18% of which were seen just once. The leading ten clones occupy 3% to 4% of the sample.

This clonotype was obtained from a human donor who donated a stem cell graft to a child with acute lymphoblastic leukemia. The sample here was PBMCs from the stem cell graft donor, taken from the stem cell graft. The sequence joins TRBV20-1 to TRBJ2-1; the D gene assignment is ambiguous. The CDR3 reads as follows: CSARSGRYNEQFF. The base sequence is TGCAGTGCTAGAAGTGGCAGGTACAATGAGCAGTTCTTC.